Below are 8 T cell receptor beta chains sequenced from a single sample in a study of T cell changes during pregnancy in multiple sclerosis. Produced via immunoSEQ multiplex PCR; TCRdb's table is partial and in-frame only. Here the sample spans roughly 90,000 clones, around 93% being singletons. The sequencing here drew on peripheral blood, taken before pregnancy. The source of these receptors is a female donor with multiple sclerosis, enrolled in a pregnancy study.

This clone came up once. The chain joins TRBV7-9 to TRBJ1-1; D is unclear. V was cut by 0 bases and J by 8 bases, with 7 bases left in between. CDR1 and CDR2 from the germline V gene are SEHNR and FQNEAQ (reference sequence). The CDR3 extends over 12 amino acids. The CDR3 DNA reads as TGTGCCAGCAGCTTAGCTGGCACCGAAGCTTTCTTT. It is translated as CASSLAGTEAFF.

V is TRBV10-3 and J is TRBJ2-1; maybe TRBD2 (6 bases). This CDR3 comprises 11 residues. Germline V gene sequence: CDR1 ENHRY, CDR2 SYGVKD. V lost 10 bases and J 13 bases, leaving 17 bases between the germline ends. CDR3 loop: CATTARGGQFF. CDR3 nucleotides: TGTGCCACCACAGCGCGGGGCGGACAGTTCTTC.

V and J are TRBV4-1 and TRBJ1-2, with TRBD1 matching 9 bases. The germline V gene encodes CDR1 MGHRA and CDR2 YSYEKL. The CDR3 sequence is 14 residues long. Germline trimming cut 8 bases from V and 1 base from J; bases unmatched to any gene: 5. Here the CDR3 reads CASAPGQGNYGYTF. The CDR3 nucleotides are TGCGCCAGCGCACCGGGACAGGGTAACTATGGCTACACCTTC.

This chain links TRBV25-1 with TRBJ2-6, with TRBD1 as a possible D gene (6 bases). V lost 2 bases to trimming and J lost 2 bases, with 7 bases between them. This CDR3 has 15 amino acids. The germline gives CDR1 MGHDK, CDR2 SYGVNS. In nucleotides, the CDR3 is TGTGCCAGCAGTGAACAGGGGCCTGGGGCCAACGTCCTGACTTTC. Translating gives CASSEQGPGANVLTF.

This chain links TRBV7-9 with TRBJ2-2; TRBD1 agrees at 10 bases. Trimming at V came to 5 bases and at J to 6 bases, leaving 15 bases not matched to a gene. The CDR3 spans 18 residues. Germline V gives CDR1 SEHNR, CDR2 FQNEAQ (reference sequence). CDR3 DNA: TGTGCCAGCAGCCAGCTCAAGGGGGACAGGGGCATGGCCGGGGAGCTGTTTTTT. Its translation: CASSQLKGDRGMAGELFF.

The chain recombines TRBV29-1 with TRBJ2-1; 11 nucleotides agree with TRBD2. The CDR3 covers 20 residues. Germline V gene sequence: CDR1 SQVTM, CDR2 ANQGSEA. The trim removed 6 bases at V and 3 bases at J, leaving 22 bases unmatched. The CDR3 region is CSVGLGQRLQGLAVYNEQFF. The CDR3 coding sequence is TGCAGCGTGGGACTTGGACAGAGATTGCAGGGACTAGCGGTCTACAATGAGCAGTTCTTC.

The chain combines TRBV5-5 with TRBJ2-7, with 9 nucleotides matching TRBD1. The CDR3 runs 15 residues. Trimming removed 5 bases from V and 6 bases from J; junction bases left unmatched: 12. Per germline, CDR1 SGHKS and CDR2 YYEKEE (reference sequence). The CDR3 DNA sequence: TGTGCCAGCAGGAATTGGGGGACAGGGACTCGCGAGCAGTACTTC. Translated, it gives CASRNWGTGTREQYF.

This clone was seen more than once but under ten times. The CDR3 DNA reads TGTGCCAGTAGTATAGGACAGGTTAACTATGGCTACACCTTC. Its translation is CASSIGQVNYGYTF. The rearrangement uses TRBV19 and TRBJ1-2; D is perhaps TRBD1 (6 bases). From germline, CDR1 is LNHDA and CDR2 SQIVND (reference sequence). V was cut by 1 base and J by 1 base, with 7 bases left in between. This CDR3 region has 14 residues.